Below are 30 T cell receptor beta chains sequenced from a single sample in a study of T cells in Graves' hyperthyroidism and ophthalmopathy (dated by TCRdb to the late 2010s). The method was multiplex PCR. Sequenced on an Illumina HiSeq 2000. The TCR beta CDR3 regions were amplified from the RNA transcripts. A first-round RT-PCR of the TCR CDR3 used the HTBI primer set with the Qiagen OneStep RT-PCR kit. TCRdb took the public reads, trimmed them with fastp at Q25, ran MiXCR for clone calling and kept in-frame beta chains. CDR3 protein sequences are deduplicated, and each keeps its most common genes and DNA. The sample profile shows 220,000 or so distinct CDR3 sequences; 15% to 20% of them were found once. The ten largest clones take up 28% of the sample. The sample comprised blood. Source of these receptors: a woman under 30 with Graves' ophthalmopathy.

This clonotype showed up many times. The chain has TRBV28 and TRBJ2-1, with 7 bases fitting TRBD2. Trimming cost V 1 base and J 7 bases; bases outside gene matches: 7. This CDR3 spans 15 amino acids. CDR1 is MDHEN, CDR2 SYDVKM, per germline. The CDR3 reads CASSLSTGGPNEQFF. DNA of the CDR3: TGTGCCAGCAGTTTATCCACGGGAGGCCCTAATGAGCAGTTCTTC.

This clonotype has ten or more counts. The chain has TRBV4-1 and TRBJ2-1; 7 bases are shared with TRBD1. In germline, CDR1 is MGHRA, CDR2 YSYEKL. Trimming cost V 3 bases and J 2 bases; bases outside gene matches: 10. The CDR3 covers 17 residues. The CDR3 coding sequence is TGCGCCAGCAGCCAGGCGAACGACAGGGTCCCCTACAATGAGCAGTTCTTC. This gives the protein CASSQANDRVPYNEQFF.

Many counts were recorded for this clonotype. The chain links TRBV6-1 to TRBJ2-3, with TRBD1 identical over 8 bases. Looked up from germline, CDR1 is MNHNS and CDR2 is SASEGT. Trimming at V came to 6 bases and at J to 5 bases, leaving 7 bases not matched to a gene. This CDR3 has 14 amino acids. The CDR3 DNA follows: TGTGCCAGCAGCTTCTCAGGGGGCAAAGATACGCAGTATTTT. As protein: CASSFSGGKDTQYF.

This clonotype was counted at least ten times. This rearrangement joins TRBV20-1 to TRBJ2-7, with D perhaps matching TRBD1 (6 bases). This CDR3 contains 13 residues. Trimming cost V 5 bases and J 4 bases, with 15 bases left between them. Germline V gene sequence: CDR1 DFQATT, CDR2 SNEGSKA (reference sequence). The CDR3 region is CSAETGHKYEQYF. CDR3 coding DNA: TGCAGTGCTGAGACGGGACACAAATACGAGCAGTACTTC.

This clonotype appeared many times. The CDR3 region is CASSLFLAYNEQFF. The CDR3 DNA follows: TGTGCCAGCAGCTTATTCTTGGCTTACAATGAGCAGTTCTTC. The chain carries TRBV7-2 and TRBJ2-1, with D hard to call. The CDR3 sequence is 14 residues long. CDR1 and CDR2 from the germline V gene are SGHTA and FQGNSA. The V end was cut by 2 bases, the J end by 4 bases, with 9 bases between.

This clonotype was picked up many times. This rearrangement joins TRBV3-1 to TRBJ2-5; 10 bases match TRBD2. This CDR3 has 15 amino acids. Germline-derived CDR1 and CDR2 are LGHDT and YNNKEL (reference sequence). V was pared by 3 bases and J by 3 bases, with 4 bases of the junction left unmatched. The CDR3 loop is CASSQRGLAEETQYF. DNA of the CDR3: TGTGCCAGCAGCCAGAGAGGACTAGCGGAAGAGACCCAGTACTTC.

The chain has TRBV19 and TRBJ2-4, with TRBD1 identical over 10 bases. V dropped 3 bases and J dropped 7; count of bases not matched to a gene: 3. The CDR3 runs to 14 residues. Looked up from germline, CDR1 is LNHDA and CDR2 is SQIVND (reference sequence). This CDR3 is CASSIGQGDNIQYF. CDR3 DNA: TGTGCCAGTAGTATCGGACAGGGGGACAACATTCAGTACTTC.

This clonotype came up many times. Mismatch with germline at one junction end may stem from a read error. The gene calls are TRBV13 and TRBJ2-1; no clear D. This CDR3 spans 14 amino acids. Germline V gives CDR1 PRHDT, CDR2 FYEKMQ (reference sequence). The CDR3 sequence: CASSPKGSHNEQFF. CDR3 bases: TGTGCCAGCAGCCCCAAGGGCTCCCACAATGAGCAGTTCTTC.

This clonotype was counted ten times or more. This sequence joins TRBV20-1 and TRBJ2-1; the match to TRBD2 covers 10 bases. Germline V lookup: CDR1 DFQATT, CDR2 SNEGSKA (reference sequence). The CDR3 has 14 amino acids. V shed 5 bases and J 4 bases; nucleotides not matched to a gene: 5. DNA for the CDR3: TGCAGTGCTGTAGCGGGAGGCCGGTACAATGAGCAGTTCTTC. It translates to CSAVAGGRYNEQFF.

This clonotype was observed many times. The chain is built from TRBV12-3 or TRBV12-4 and TRBJ2-3; possible D gene TRBD2, 6 bases. Trimming removed 6 bases from V and 1 base from J, with 14 bases in between. This CDR3 is built from 15 residues. CDR3 region: CASRGRGAGTDTQYF. The CDR3 bases are TGTGCCAGCAGGGGGCGGGGAGCAGGCACAGATACGCAGTATTTT.

The chain has TRBV28 and TRBJ1-1; D might be TRBD1 (5 bases). Germline V gene sequence: CDR1 MDHEN, CDR2 SYDVKM. Trimming removed 5 bases at V and 6 bases at J, with 13 bases between. There are 13 residues in the CDR3. The CDR3 DNA follows: TGTGCCAGCAGTACTGGGGCTGGGGCTGAAGCTTTCTTT. Translated: CASSTGAGAEAFF.

This clonotype was seen ten or more times. The chain carries TRBV7-9 and TRBJ2-3; D uncertain. This CDR3 region has 14 residues. Germline-derived CDR1 and CDR2 are SEHNR and FQNEAQ (reference sequence). Trimming cost V 1 base and J 4 bases, with 9 bases left between them. The CDR3 here is CASSLVLDPDTQYF. The CDR3 DNA sequence: TGTGCCAGCAGCTTAGTTCTAGATCCAGATACGCAGTATTTT. Drawing the rest from reference TRBV7-9 and TRBJ2-3, the complete variable domain is DTGVSQNPRHKITKRGQNVTFRCDPISEHNRLYWYRQTLGQGPEFLTYFQNEAQLEKSRLLSDRFSAERPKGSFSTLEIQRTEQGDSAMYLCASSLVLDPDTQYFGPGTRLTVL.

Regarding this clonotype: This may be a read error: a much more frequent sequence differs by one nucleotide. The chain uses TRBV20-1 and TRBJ1-5; TRBD1 is a possible D gene (5 bases). CDR1 and CDR2 (germline): DFQATT, SNEGSKA (reference sequence). This CDR3 contains 15 residues. CDR3 loop: CSASRDRHSNRPQHF. In nucleotides, the CDR3 is TGCAGTGCTAGTCGGGACCGACATAGCAATCGGCCCCAGCATTTT.

This clonotype showed up many times. V gene TRBV6-5 combines with J gene TRBJ1-1; weak D call: TRBD1 (5 bases). Germline CDR1 is MNHEY and CDR2 is SVGAGI. Trimming took off 2 bases at V and 5 bases at J, with 12 bases between the two ends. The CDR3 runs 14 residues. The CDR3 coding sequence is TGTGCCAGCAGTTACATCCAGGGCGAGACTGAAGCTTTCTTT. It is translated as CASSYIQGETEAFF.

This clonotype was found many times. The genes are TRBV7-7 and TRBJ1-2; D gene ambiguous. The V gene lost 9 bases and the J gene lost 4 bases, with 15 bases spanning the gap. This CDR3 region has 13 residues. CDR1 is SSHAT and CDR2 is FNYEAQ in the germline V gene (reference sequence). DNA for the CDR3: TGTGCCAGATGCTGGAGTCTCGGCTATGGCTACACCTTC. Amino acid sequence: CARCWSLGYGYTF. The full variable domain, its missing parts supplied by reference TRBV7-7 and TRBJ1-2, is GAGVSQSPRYKVTKRGQDVTLRCDPISSHATLYWYQQALGQGPEFLTYFNYEAQPDKSGLPSDRFSAERPEGSISTLTIQRTEQRDSAMYRCARCWSLGYGYTFGSGTRLTVV.

Many counts were recorded for this clonotype. The V call is TRBV6-1, the J call TRBJ1-1; D is undetermined. Germline lookup yields CDR1 MNHNS and CDR2 SASEGT. Trimming removed 6 bases at V and 0 bases at J, with 8 bases between. The CDR3 extends over 13 amino acids. This chain's CDR3 is CASRSPMNTEAFF. The CDR3 DNA sequence: TGTGCCAGCAGGAGTCCGATGAACACTGAAGCTTTCTTT.

This clonotype was detected many times. The chain carries TRBV20-1 and TRBJ2-7; tentatively, D is TRBD2 (6 bases). CDR1 and CDR2 (germline): DFQATT, SNEGSKA (reference sequence). Trimming pared 6 bases from V and 3 bases from J, leaving 21 bases between. The CDR3 is 15 residues long. The CDR3 loop is CSAPSWGLDDYEQYF. As DNA, the CDR3 is TGCAGTGCCCCCTCTTGGGGACTGGACGACTACGAGCAGTACTTC.

The chain has TRBV18 and TRBJ2-5; 9 positions agree with TRBD1. J gave up 3 bases and V 4 bases, and 6 bases lay outside the gene matches. CDR3 size: 15 residues. Germline-derived CDR1 and CDR2 are KGHSH and LQKENI. The CDR3 sequence: CASSQTGQGEETQYF. CDR3 bases: TGTGCCAGCTCACAGACGGGACAGGGAGAAGAGACCCAGTACTTC.

The sample holds many counts of this clonotype. V gene TRBV14 combines with J gene TRBJ1-1, with TRBD1 matching over 8 bases. With V trimmed by 4 bases and J by 0 bases, 7 bases remained unmatched. The germline V gene encodes CDR1 SGHDN and CDR2 FVKESK. This CDR3 region has 16 residues. Here the CDR3 DNA reads TGTGCCAGCAGCCCTTTACGACAGGGGATGAACACTGAAGCTTTCTTT. This codes for CASSPLRQGMNTEAFF.

This clonotype has a count of ten or more. The V and J genes are TRBV20-1 and TRBJ1-3, with D unresolved. Germline loops: CDR1 DFQATT, CDR2 SNEGSKA (reference sequence). V gave up 3 bases and J gave up 2 bases, with 8 bases separating them. This CDR3 has 13 amino acids. The CDR3 nucleotides are TGCAGTGCTAGTGCTGGGACTGGAAACACCATATATTTT. Its protein is CSASAGTGNTIYF.

This clonotype showed up many times. The chain uses TRBV30 and TRBJ2-7; D might be TRBD2 (6 bases). Looked up from germline, CDR1 is GTSNPN and CDR2 is SVGIG (reference sequence). This CDR3 is 14 amino acids long. V was shortened by 2 bases and J by 3 bases, with 14 bases between the two germline ends. CDR3 sequence (DNA): TGTGCCTGGAGTTTACGGGGGAGTTACTACGAGCAGTACTTC. This sequence encodes CAWSLRGSYYEQYF. Drawing the rest from reference TRBV30 and TRBJ2-7, the complete variable domain is SQTIHQWPATLVQPVGSPLSLECTVEGTSNPNLYWYRQAAGRGLQLLFYSVGIGQISSEVPQNLSASRPQDRQFILSSKKLLLSDSGFYLCAWSLRGSYYEQYFGPGTRLTVT.

This clonotype has a count of ten or more. The chain links TRBV9 to TRBJ2-1, with 7 bases fitting TRBD2. The J segment lost 0 bases and the V segment lost 8 bases, leaving 20 bases of the junction unmatched. The CDR3 runs to 19 residues. The germline V gene has CDR1 SGDLS and CDR2 YYNGEE. The CDR3 reads CARLGRDPRVARSYNEQFF. CDR3 DNA sequence: TGTGCCAGGCTTGGGAGGGACCCACGGGTAGCGCGCTCCTACAATGAGCAGTTCTTC.

This clonotype was detected ten times or more. J is TRBJ2-5 and V is TRBV2; D is possibly TRBD2 (6 bases). V gave up 8 bases and J gave up 4 bases, with 17 bases separating them. Germline CDR1 SNHLY, CDR2 FYNNEI. There are 14 residues in the CDR3. CDR3 sequence reads: CASGFKRAGETQYF. The CDR3, as DNA: TGTGCCAGCGGCTTCAAGCGGGCAGGAGAGACCCAGTACTTC.

This clonotype was picked up many times. This chain links TRBV20-1 with TRBJ2-7; 13 nucleotides agree with TRBD2. CDR3 length: 15 residues. Germline CDR1 reads DFQATT; CDR2 reads SNEGSKA (reference sequence). The J segment lost 4 bases and the V segment lost 1 base, leaving 4 bases of the junction unmatched. CDR3 nucleotide sequence: TGCAGTGCTAGAGTTGGGACTAGCGGGATTTACGAGCAGTACTTC. It specifies CSARVGTSGIYEQYF.

In this sample, this clonotype turned up many times. The V call is TRBV28, the J call TRBJ2-3; 8 bases agree with TRBD1. From germline, CDR1 is MDHEN and CDR2 SYDVKM. This CDR3 has 16 residues. Trimming at V came to 3 bases and at J to 0 bases, leaving 5 bases not matched to a gene. CDR3 DNA: TGTGCCAGCAGTTTGGGGACAGGTACTAGCACAGATACGCAGTATTTT. This encodes CASSLGTGTSTDTQYF. The entire variable domain, with the rest obtained from reference TRBV28 and TRBJ2-3, is as follows: DVKVTQSSRYLVKRTGEKVFLECVQDMDHENMFWYRQDPGLGLRLIYFSYDVKMKEKGDIPEGYSVSREKKERFSLILESASTNQTSMYLCASSLGTGTSTDTQYFGPGTRLTVL.

In this sample, this clonotype turned up many times. This chain connects TRBV24-1 to TRBJ2-1; D not certain. This CDR3 spans 13 amino acids. Trimming left V 6 bases short and J 6 bases short, with 11 bases between. The germline V gene encodes CDR1 KGHDR and CDR2 SFDVKD. The DNA of the CDR3 is TGTGCCACCAGTCCGTTGGCCGTCAATGAGCAGTTCTTC. This sequence encodes CATSPLAVNEQFF.

J is TRBJ1-5 and V is TRBV7-9; D is undetermined. Trimming left V 1 base short and J 10 bases short, with 11 bases between. CDR3 length: 13 amino acids. Germline CDR1 is SEHNR and CDR2 is FQNEAQ (reference sequence). CDR3 coding DNA: TGTGCCAGCAGCTTAGACGGGTTCTCCCCCCAGCATTTT. Its protein is CASSLDGFSPQHF.

This clonotype was seen many times. The rearrangement uses TRBV9 and TRBJ1-4; no definite D call. The CDR3 spans 14 residues. CDR1 is SGDLS, CDR2 YYNGEE, per germline. Between the trimmed V and J ends, which lost 4 bases and 8 bases, there was a span of 15 bases. The CDR3 sequence: CASSPQPVGEKLFF. CDR3 DNA sequence: TGTGCCAGCAGCCCCCAACCCGTAGGAGAAAAACTGTTTTTT.

This clonotype showed up many times. V is TRBV7-3 and J is TRBJ2-7, with TRBD2 matching over 7 bases. Germline V gene sequence: CDR1 SGHTA, CDR2 FQGTGA. CDR3 size: 13 residues. J lost 3 bases, V lost 6 bases, and 5 bases had no gene match. DNA of the CDR3: TGTGCCAGCAGTCCTTCGGGGGGCTACGAGCAGTACTTC. Protein product: CASSPSGGYEQYF. The full variable domain, completed using reference TRBV7-3 and TRBJ2-7, is GAGVSQTPSNKVTEKGKYVELRCDPISGHTALYWYRQSLGQGPEFLIYFQGTGAADDSGLPNDRFFAVRPEGSVSTLKIQRTERGDSAVYLCASSPSGGYEQYFGPGTRLTVT.

To note about this clonotype: A much larger clone sits a single nucleotide away, making a read error possible. The genes are TRBV12-3 or TRBV12-4 and TRBJ2-3; 9 bases map to TRBD2. Trimming cost V 5 bases and J 1 base; bases outside gene matches: 16. The CDR3 totals 19 residues. The CDR3 DNA reads TGTGCCAGCAGTCTGATATTCGGGAGCCAGCGGGGGGGCACAGATACGCAGTATTTT. It yields the protein CASSLIFGSQRGGTDTQYF.